Reported below is one TCR beta chain. CDR1 is MNHNS and CDR2 is SASEGT in the germline V gene. With V trimmed by 3 bases and J by 2 bases, 3 bases remained unmatched. The CDR3 is 14 amino acids. The entry originates in a study of blood T cell repertoires in COVID-19. Overall study context: Spain, Italy and the United States supplied samples that represented acute and convalescent COVID-19. In each case, the material was cDNA or gDNA derived from T cells, B-cell-depleted T cells, or PBMCs.

Authors' data handling: The authors estimated nucleated cell counts from reference gene primer amplification. Assay: immunoSEQ multiplex PCR; the TCRdb copy retains only in-frame clones and omits some. That table supplies the V and J calls and clone size; D and trimming were determined from the DNA. The data contain 150,000 to 200,000 clones, less than 80% of them singletons. This receptor was obtained from a man over 45 who had recovered from COVID-19. Specimen: peripheral blood. J is TRBJ2-7 and V is TRBV6-1; TRBD1 matches at 8 bases. Here the CDR3 reads CASSDRTGPYEQYF. CDR3 coding DNA: TGTGCCAGCAGTGATAGGACAGGGCCCTACGAGCAGTACTTC.